This T cell receptor (beta chain) was documented in a study of T cells in localized non-small cell lung cancer. Findings and limits, study-wide: For the top 100 tumor clones, a median approximately 61 also appeared in adjacent lung. Sequencing covered just one tumor region, so heterogeneity cannot be ruled out. Tumor showed lower T cell clonality than uninvolved adjacent lung, where it was highest.

Concerning this clone itself: Antigen: not known.

CDR3 length equals 16 residues. With 4 bases removed from V and 4 bases from J, the gap between germline ends came to 18 bases. Looked up from germline, CDR1 is SGDLS and CDR2 is YYNGEE. Generated by immunoSEQ multiplex PCR, the TCRdb table keeps only in-frame clones and is missing some. The table shows 32,000 or so clones, with about nine tenths occurring only once. The material sequenced was peripheral blood, taken before any cancer treatment. This TCR derives from a man between 40 and 69 years old with stage I lung adenocarcinoma. The chain links TRBV9 to TRBJ1-3; possible D gene TRBD1, 5 bases. The CDR3 region has the DNA TGTGCCAGCAGCACGAGGGCAGGGCAGGGCGGAAACACCATATATTTT. It yields the protein CASSTRAGQGGNTIYF.